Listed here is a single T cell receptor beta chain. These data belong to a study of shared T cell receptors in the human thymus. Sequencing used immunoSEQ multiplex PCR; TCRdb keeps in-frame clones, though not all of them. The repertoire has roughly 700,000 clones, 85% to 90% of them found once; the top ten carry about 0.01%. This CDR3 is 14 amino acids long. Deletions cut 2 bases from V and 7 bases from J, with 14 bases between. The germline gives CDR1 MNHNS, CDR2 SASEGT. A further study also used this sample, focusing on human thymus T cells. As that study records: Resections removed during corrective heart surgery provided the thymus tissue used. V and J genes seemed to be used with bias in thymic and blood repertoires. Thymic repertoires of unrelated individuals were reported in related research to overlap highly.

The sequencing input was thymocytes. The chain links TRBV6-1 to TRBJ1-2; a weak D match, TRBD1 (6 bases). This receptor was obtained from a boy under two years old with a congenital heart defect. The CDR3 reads CASSENGQNRGYTF. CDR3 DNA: TGTGCCAGCAGTGAAAACGGACAGAATCGTGGCTACACCTTC.